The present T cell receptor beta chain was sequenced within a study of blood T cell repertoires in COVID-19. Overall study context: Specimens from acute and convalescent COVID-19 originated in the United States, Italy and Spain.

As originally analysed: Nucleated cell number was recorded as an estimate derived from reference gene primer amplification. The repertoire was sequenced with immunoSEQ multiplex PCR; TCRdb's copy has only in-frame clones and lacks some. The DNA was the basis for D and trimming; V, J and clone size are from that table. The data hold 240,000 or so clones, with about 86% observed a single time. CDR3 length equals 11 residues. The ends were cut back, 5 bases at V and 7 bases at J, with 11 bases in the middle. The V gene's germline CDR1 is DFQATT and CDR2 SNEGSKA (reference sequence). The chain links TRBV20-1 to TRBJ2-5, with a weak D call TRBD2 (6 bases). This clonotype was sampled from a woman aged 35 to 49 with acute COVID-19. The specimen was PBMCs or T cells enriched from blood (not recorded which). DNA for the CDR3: TGCAGTGCTTGGGACTGGGGGACCCAGTACTTC. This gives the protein CSAWDWGTQYF.